This T cell receptor (beta chain) is from a study of CD4+ T cells in melanoma. Germline V lookup: CDR1 MNHEY, CDR2 SVGAGI. The V segment lost 6 bases and the J segment 3 bases; nucleotides outside the gene matches: 5. The CDR3 is 15 residues long. A note on this clone: The antigen remains unidentified.

The repertoire was sequenced with immunoSEQ multiplex PCR; TCRdb's copy has only in-frame clones and lacks some. Altogether about 13,000 clones are present, 55% to 75% being singletons, with the ten largest covering roughly a tenth. Notes on the study in general: Neoantigen-specific CD4+ T cells in melanoma reportedly had diverse differentiation states. CD8+ T cell, macrophage and B cell function reportedly correlated with neoantigen-specific CD4+ T cells.

The clonotype comes from a human donor with melanoma. The material sequenced was cells from a culture (not recorded whether cultured in vitro). The rearrangement links TRBV6-5 to TRBJ1-2, with TRBD1 matching 12 bases. CDR3 nucleotide sequence: TGTGCCAGCAGCCAGGGACAGGGGGCCGACTATGGCTACACCTTC. Its protein product is CASSQGQGADYGYTF.